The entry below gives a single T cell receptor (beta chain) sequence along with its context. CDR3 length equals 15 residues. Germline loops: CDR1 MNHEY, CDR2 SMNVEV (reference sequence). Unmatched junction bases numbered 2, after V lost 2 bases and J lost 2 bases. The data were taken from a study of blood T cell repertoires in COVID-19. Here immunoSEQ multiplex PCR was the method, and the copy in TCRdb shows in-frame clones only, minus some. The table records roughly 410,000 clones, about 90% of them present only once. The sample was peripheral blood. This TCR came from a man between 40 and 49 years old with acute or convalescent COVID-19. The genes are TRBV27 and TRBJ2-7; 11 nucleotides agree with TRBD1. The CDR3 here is CASSLRDRGAYEQYF. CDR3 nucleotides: TGTGCCAGCAGTTTACGGGACAGGGGGGCCTACGAGCAGTACTTC.